This TCR beta chain originates from a study of T cell repertoires in cytomegalovirus infection. This clonotype came up a few times. TCRdb independently ran MiXCR on the reads; one entry per CDR3 protein. Of around 450,000 distinct CDR3 sequences in the sample, about 33% were seen once. This CDR3 region has 13 residues. Trimming removed 4 bases from V and 4 bases from J, with 8 bases in between. From germline, CDR1 is SNHLY and CDR2 FYNNEI. The sequence came from a human donor in good health (CMV status not recorded). Some clones in this sample may be carry-over from other donors' samples. The chain couples TRBV2 to TRBJ2-1, with unresolved D. The sample was PBMCs. CDR3 sequence reads: CASSGQPYNEQFF. The CDR3 DNA reads TGTGCCAGCAGTGGCCAGCCGTACAATGAGCAGTTCTTC.